Below, 18 T cell receptor beta chains from the same sample are listed, as sequenced in a study of PD-L1 blockade in urothelial cancer. Time point given: pretreatment peripheral blood. Produced via immunoSEQ multiplex PCR; TCRdb's table is partial and in-frame only. This sample yields about 55,000 clones, of which 84% are seen a single time; roughly 1.4% belongs to the top ten. Sequencing used PBMCs, obtained around atezolizumab (anti-PD-L1) treatment. The origin of the receptors is a man in his forties or fifties with urothelial cancer.

The rearrangement links TRBV7-9 to TRBJ1-1; 7 bases are a match to TRBD1. The CDR3 length is 15 residues. The germline V gene encodes CDR1 SEHNR and CDR2 FQNEAQ (reference sequence). V shed 5 bases, J shed 0 bases, and the junction held 6 bases outside the gene matches. CDR3: CASSDLQGLNTEAFF. Written as DNA, the CDR3 is TGTGCCAGCAGCGACCTACAGGGGTTGAACACTGAAGCTTTCTTT.

V gene TRBV18 combines with J gene TRBJ1-5; unclear D gene. The CDR3 is 13 residues long. Germline V gene data show CDR1 as KGHSH and CDR2 as LQKENI. V lost 6 bases, J lost 4 bases, and 10 bases lay in between. The CDR3 sequence is CASSPELNQPQHF. CDR3 DNA: TGTGCCAGCTCCCCAGAACTTAATCAGCCCCAGCATTTT.

The chain couples TRBV2 to TRBJ2-4; possible D gene TRBD2, 6 bases. Germline assignment: CDR1 SNHLY and CDR2 FYNNEI. The CDR3 has 14 amino acids. Trimming stripped 4 bases from V and 0 bases from J, with 7 bases between. CDR3 sequence: CASSGTIAKNIQYF. The CDR3 DNA follows: TGTGCCAGCAGTGGGACTATAGCCAAAAACATTCAGTACTTC.

The chain has TRBV29-1 and TRBJ2-1; tentatively, D is TRBD2 (7 bases). With 3 bases removed from V and 6 bases from J, the gap between germline ends came to 15 bases. This CDR3 region has 14 residues. Germline V gene data show CDR1 as SQVTM and CDR2 as ANQGSEA. CDR3 sequence reads: CSVDRGGASNEQFF. In nucleotides, the CDR3 is TGCAGCGTTGATAGGGGGGGGGCCAGCAATGAGCAGTTCTTC.

The table lists this clone with a count of one. The chain is built from TRBV28 and TRBJ2-5, with D tentatively TRBD2 (7 bases). V was trimmed by 8 bases and J by 4 bases, leaving 17 bases between them. This CDR3 comprises 14 residues. Germline assignment: CDR1 MDHEN and CDR2 SYDVKM. DNA for the CDR3: TGTGCCAGCGCAGGGAGGGGGGAGCGAGAGACCCAGTACTTC. It encodes CASAGRGERETQYF. Variable domain in full (rest from reference TRBV28 and TRBJ2-5): DVKVTQSSRYLVKRTGEKVFLECVQDMDHENMFWYRQDPGLGLRLIYFSYDVKMKEKGDIPEGYSVSREKKERFSLILESASTNQTSMYLCASAGRGERETQYFGPGTRLLVL.

Only one count was recorded for this clone. The chain joins TRBV7-2 to TRBJ1-3, with D hard to call. There are 15 residues in the CDR3. Germline lookup yields CDR1 SGHTA and CDR2 FQGNSA. Deletions cut 4 bases from V and 0 bases from J, with 10 bases between. The CDR3 is CASSSSGSSGNTIYF. CDR3 nucleotides: TGTGCCAGCAGCTCCTCCGGGAGCTCTGGAAACACCATATATTTT. The full variable domain, in which reference TRBV7-2 and TRBJ1-3 provide the parts outside the CDR3, is GAGVSQSPSNKVTEKGKDVELRCDPISGHTALYWYRQSLGQGLEFLIYFQGNSAPDKSGLPSDRFSAERTGGSVSTLTIQRTQQEDSAVYLCASSSSGSSGNTIYFGEGSWLTVV.

The J gene is TRBJ2-4, the V gene TRBV7-2; D may be TRBD1 (5 bases). The length of the CDR3 is 15 residues. V was cut by 5 bases and J by 0 bases, with 11 bases left in between. Germline V gives CDR1 SGHTA, CDR2 FQGNSA. CDR3 residues: CASSPAGLAKNIQYF. As DNA, the CDR3 is TGTGCCAGCAGCCCCGCAGGGCTAGCCAAAAACATTCAGTACTTC.

The count of this clone is one. The chain joins TRBV6-5 to TRBJ2-1; 12 bases agree with TRBD2. CDR1 and CDR2 (germline): MNHEY, SVGAGI. The trim removed 6 bases at V and 6 bases at J, leaving 6 bases unmatched. The CDR3 is 15 residues long. Here the CDR3 reads CASRPTSGGPNEQFF. The CDR3 DNA is TGTGCCAGCAGACCTACTAGCGGGGGGCCCAATGAGCAGTTCTTC.

The chain uses TRBV6-6 and TRBJ2-7; D gene ambiguous. CDR1 and CDR2 from the germline V gene are MNHNY and SVGAGI (reference sequence). Trimming took 2 bases from V and 5 from J, leaving 13 bases between them. The CDR3 contains 14 residues. CDR3 DNA sequence: TGTGCCAGCAGTTACAGCGTCGGATCGGACGAGCAGTACTTC. Residues: CASSYSVGSDEQYF.

The J gene is TRBJ1-1, the V gene TRBV5-1; no clear D gene. Germline lookup yields CDR1 SGHRS and CDR2 YFSETQ. The germline V and J ends were trimmed by 4 bases and 5 bases, with 9 bases remaining between them. The CDR3 contains 12 residues. In DNA form, the CDR3 reads TGCGCCAGCAGCCTGGACCTAACTGAAGCTTTCTTT. This sequence encodes CASSLDLTEAFF.

The V gene is TRBV5-1, the J gene TRBJ2-2; 12 bases are a match to TRBD2. The CDR3 is 16 residues long. With V trimmed by 3 bases and J by 4 bases, 4 bases remained unmatched. Germline V gene data show CDR1 as SGHRS and CDR2 as YFSETQ. The CDR3 loop is CASSSKGLAGTGELFF. The CDR3 coding sequence is TGCGCCAGCAGCTCTAAGGGACTAGCGGGCACCGGGGAGCTGTTTTTT.

The rearrangement links TRBV5-1 to TRBJ2-2, with D unclear. The CDR3 is 13 amino acids. Trimming shortened V by 1 base and J by 4 bases, and 5 bases separated the two germline ends. Germline V gives CDR1 SGHRS, CDR2 YFSETQ. The CDR3 coding sequence is TGCGCCAGCAGCTTGTCGGTCACCGGGGAGCTGTTTTTT. As protein: CASSLSVTGELFF.

This clone was counted a single time. This sequence joins TRBV10-2 and TRBJ1-1; tentative D call: TRBD1 (6 bases). Trimming removed 3 bases at V and 1 base at J, with 12 bases between. In germline, CDR1 is WSHSY, CDR2 SAAADI. The CDR3 has 15 amino acids. CDR3 region: CASSEIQGWNTEAFF. The CDR3, as DNA: TGCGCCAGCAGTGAAATACAGGGATGGAACACTGAAGCTTTCTTT.

This clone was detected only once. The gene calls are TRBV10-3 and TRBJ1-4; TRBD1 matches at 7 bases. V dropped 3 bases and J dropped 2; count of bases not matched to a gene: 3. Germline CDR1 reads ENHRY; CDR2 reads SYGVKD. There are 15 residues in the CDR3. CDR3 in DNA: TGTGCCATCAGTGACAGACAGGGTACTAATGAAAAACTGTTTTTT. Residues: CAISDRQGTNEKLFF.

Details on this clone: At one boundary the junction diverges from the germline segment, which might be a read error. V gene TRBV7-7 combines with J gene TRBJ2-5; 8 bases map to TRBD2. Germline CDR1 reads SSHAT; CDR2 reads FNYEAQ (reference sequence). The CDR3 spans 16 residues. The CDR3: CASSLEAGEVKETQYF. The CDR3 DNA reads TGTGCTAGCAGCTTAGAAGCGGGGGAGGTTAAAGAGACCCAGTACTTC.

This rearrangement joins TRBV11-3 to TRBJ2-3, with TRBD2 matching over 7 bases. This CDR3 has 13 residues. V lost 5 bases and J lost 7; bases outside the gene matches: 6. CDR1 SGHNT and CDR2 YENEEA come from the germline V gene. Here the CDR3 reads CASSRTTSNTQYF. CDR3 sequence (DNA): TGTGCCAGCAGCCGAACGACTAGCAATACGCAGTATTTT.

The chain uses TRBV7-7 and TRBJ2-6, with a possible D match to TRBD1 (6 bases). The V end lost 6 bases, the J end lost 3 bases, and 21 bases lay between the germline ends. The CDR3 totals 18 residues. Germline V gene data show CDR1 as SSHAT and CDR2 as FNYEAQ (reference sequence). The CDR3 here is CASRLVETGLYGANVLTF. The CDR3 nucleotides are TGTGCCAGCAGGCTCGTAGAAACAGGGCTTTATGGGGCCAACGTCCTGACTTTC.

This chain connects TRBV5-4 to TRBJ2-3; 14 bases map to TRBD2. Per germline, CDR1 SGHNT and CDR2 YYREEE (reference sequence). The CDR3 has 15 amino acids. Germline trimming cut 2 bases from V and 5 bases from J; bases unmatched to any gene: 1. CDR3 loop: CASSLGTSGGDTQYF. The DNA for the CDR3 is TGTGCCAGCAGCTTAGGGACTAGCGGGGGAGATACGCAGTATTTT.